A selection of T cell receptor beta chains follows, all from one sample in a study of blood T cell repertoires in COVID-19. Using immunoSEQ multiplex PCR, the repertoire was profiled, and TCRdb retains in-frame clones only, with some absent. Of about 130,000 clones listed, 70% to 80% are singletons. The material sequenced was peripheral blood. Receptor source: a woman between 70 and 85 years old with COVID-19, enrolled during active disease. The CDR3 runs from the conserved cysteine through the conserved F or W. D genes are given only for firm matches. Some rows mark clone size as missing; the rest say once, few, many or name a class of expanded clone.

CDR3: CASSGGDRAYGYTF; DNA: TGTGCCAGCAGCGGAGGGGACAGGGCATATGGCTACACCTTC; D: TRBD1; J: TRBJ1-2; V: TRBV28; size: -
CDR3: CASSQAPTRTVHTYEQYF; DNA: TGCGCCAGCAGCCAAGCCCCCACCCGGACAGTCCATACCTACGAGCAGTACTTC; D: -; J: TRBJ2-7; V: TRBV4-3; size: -
CDR3: CASSLPRGANYGYTF; DNA: TGTGCCAGCAGCCTACCTAGGGGCGCTAACTATGGCTACACCTTC; D: -; J: TRBJ1-2; V: TRBV7-2; size: -
CDR3: CASSRQNSRAFF; DNA: TGTGCCAGTAGTCGACAGAATTCTCGGGCTTTCTTT; D: -; J: TRBJ1-1; V: TRBV19; size: -
CDR3: CASSETSGATDTQYF; DNA: TGTGCCAGCAGCGAAACTAGCGGGGCGACAGATACGCAGTATTTT; D: TRBD2; J: TRBJ2-3; V: TRBV3-1/TRBV3-2; size: -
CDR3: CAISPFGTGSSGANVLTF; DNA: TGTGCCATCAGTCCCTTCGGGACAGGGTCCAGTGGGGCCAACGTCCTGACTTTC; D: TRBD1; J: TRBJ2-6; V: TRBV10-3; size: -
CDR3: CASSKVPFEGSYEQYF; DNA: TGTGCCAGCAGCAAAGTCCCCTTTGAGGGCTCCTACGAGCAGTACTTC; D: -; J: TRBJ2-7; V: TRBV21-1; size: once
CDR3: CASSWGTDSNYGYTF; DNA: TGCGCCAGCAGCTGGGGGACAGACAGTAACTATGGCTACACCTTC; D: TRBD1; J: TRBJ1-2; V: TRBV5-1; size: -
CDR3: CASSWLGTSGYEQYF; DNA: TGTGCCAGCAGCTGGCTGGGGACTAGCGGCTACGAGCAGTACTTC; D: TRBD2; J: TRBJ2-7; V: TRBV11-2; size: -
CDR3: CASSLGGSSYNSPLHF; DNA: TGTGCCAGCAGCTTGGGGGGTAGCTCCTATAATTCACCCCTCCACTTT; D: -; J: TRBJ1-6; V: TRBV7-9; size: once
CDR3: CASSLAGNTEAFF; DNA: TGCGCCAGCAGCTTGGCAGGGAACACTGAAGCTTTCTTT; D: -; J: TRBJ1-1; V: TRBV5-1; size: once
CDR3: CASSLVPWTGSGNTIYF; DNA: TGTGCCAGCAGCTTGGTGCCCTGGACTGGCTCTGGAAACACCATATATTTT; D: -; J: TRBJ1-3; V: TRBV5-5; size: -
CDR3: CSVVSQGARFDEQFF; DNA: TGCAGCGTTGTAAGTCAGGGGGCTAGGTTCGATGAGCAGTTCTTC; D: TRBD1; J: TRBJ2-1; V: TRBV29-1; size: -
CDR3: CASSADPRPPNEKLFF; DNA: TGTGCCAGCAGCGCCGACCCTAGACCCCCCAATGAAAAACTGTTTTTT; D: -; J: TRBJ1-4; V: TRBV9; size: -
CDR3: CASSQVQGGKLFF; DNA: TGTGCCAGCAGCCAAGTTCAGGGAGGAAAACTGTTTTTT; D: -; J: TRBJ1-4; V: TRBV3-1/TRBV3-2; size: -
CDR3: CASSEGVGASGYTF; DNA: TGTGCCAGCAGTGAAGGTGTGGGCGCAAGTGGCTACACCTTC; D: -; J: TRBJ1-2; V: TRBV6-1; size: -
CDR3: CATSDSGRGETQYF; DNA: TGTGCCACCAGTGATTCGGGTAGGGGTGAGACCCAGTACTTC; D: -; J: TRBJ2-5; V: TRBV24-1; size: -
CDR3: CATSRPRDRSYEQYF; DNA: TGTGCCACCAGCAGACCACGAGACAGATCCTACGAGCAGTACTTC; D: -; J: TRBJ2-7; V: TRBV15; size: -
CDR3: CASSVSAGIGETQYF; DNA: TGTGCCAGCAGCGTATCGGCGGGGATAGGAGAGACCCAGTACTTC; D: -; J: TRBJ2-5; V: TRBV9; size: few
CDR3: CASSSRTSRAEAFF; DNA: TGTGCCAGCAGTTCACGGACATCCAGGGCTGAAGCTTTCTTT; D: -; J: TRBJ1-1; V: TRBV28; size: few
CDR3: CASSLAGFGTPGYF; DNA: TGCGCCAGCAGCTTGGCCGGCTTTGGGACTCCAGGATACTTC; D: -; J: TRBJ2-5; V: TRBV5-1; size: -
CDR3: CASSWGQRETQYF; DNA: TGTGCCAGCAGCTGGGGACAGCGGGAGACCCAGTACTTC; D: TRBD1; J: TRBJ2-5; V: TRBV7-8; size: -